The 24 T cell receptor beta chains below come from one sample, sequenced in a study of Ad26.COV2.S vaccination and SARS-CoV-2 variants. This table comes from immunoSEQ multiplex PCR, and its TCRdb copy is limited to in-frame clones, with some not included. The data hold about 680,000 clones, with about 90% observed a single time. As to treatment: around 19 received Ad26.COV2.S at low or high dose, single or two shots; roughly five received placebo; per-sample allocation not given. At day 63 after the first vaccine or placebo injection, samples were drawn. Sequencing was performed on peripheral blood, taken in a trial of Ad26.COV2.S vaccine versus placebo. The receptors stem from a person between 18 and 65 years old who received the Ad26.COV2.S COVID-19 vaccine or a placebo.

This clone was recorded once. The chain is built from TRBV18 and TRBJ2-6, with 12 bases fitting TRBD1. This CDR3 is built from 16 residues. Trimming cost V 7 bases and J 1 base; bases outside gene matches: 2. The V gene's germline CDR1 is KGHSH and CDR2 LQKENI. The CDR3, as DNA: TGTGCCAGCTTGGGACAGGGGGCATCTGGGGCCAACGTCCTGACTTTC. Translating it yields CASLGQGASGANVLTF.

Only one count was recorded for this clone. The CDR3 nucleotides read TGTGCCACCAGCAGAGATCGGAGGGGTCAGCCCCAGCATTTT. Amino acid sequence: CATSRDRRGQPQHF. This rearrangement joins TRBV15 to TRBJ1-5, with a weak D call TRBD1 (5 bases). The CDR3 runs to 14 residues. V lost 0 bases, J lost 6 bases, and 9 bases lay in between. The germline gives CDR1 LNHNV, CDR2 YYDKDF (reference sequence).

J is TRBJ2-2 and V is TRBV13; no firm D call. This CDR3 is 13 amino acids long. With 2 bases removed from V and 7 bases from J, the gap between germline ends came to 8 bases. Germline V gene data show CDR1 as PRHDT and CDR2 as FYEKMQ (reference sequence). The CDR3 coding sequence is TGTGCCAGCAGCTTAAGGCAGAACGGGGAGCTGTTTTTT. It is translated as CASSLRQNGELFF.

This clone was detected once. The chain joins TRBV19 to TRBJ1-5, with TRBD1 as a possible D gene (5 bases). Germline V lookup: CDR1 LNHDA, CDR2 SQIVND (reference sequence). This CDR3 has 13 residues. Trimming cost V 6 bases and J 7 bases, with 13 bases left between them. The DNA of the CDR3 is TGTGCCAGTAGCGACAGTCGAGGGCAGCCCCAGCATTTT. As protein: CASSDSRGQPQHF.

This chain connects TRBV3-1 (or the pseudogene TRBV3-2) to TRBJ2-1, with D possibly being TRBD1 or TRBD2 (5 bases each). The germline V gene encodes CDR1 LGHDT and CDR2 YNNKEL (reference sequence). Trimming removed 3 bases at V and 9 bases at J, with 15 bases between. This CDR3 is 14 amino acids long. CDR3 sequence reads: CASSQGVLTPEQFF. The CDR3 DNA follows: TGTGCCAGCAGCCAGGGGGTACTGACGCCTGAGCAGTTCTTC.

This clone was seen once. The chain combines TRBV7-2 with TRBJ2-7, with TRBD2 identical over 7 bases. Trimming took 5 bases from V and 2 from J; bases not matched to a gene: 12. This CDR3 is built from 16 residues. CDR1 is SGHTA and CDR2 is FQGNSA in the germline V gene. The CDR3 loop reads CASSPVRGGGPYEQYF. The CDR3 DNA follows: TGTGCCAGCAGCCCCGTCCGGGGCGGGGGTCCCTACGAGCAGTACTTC.

The chain couples TRBV7-9 to TRBJ1-5; no clear D gene. Germline loops: CDR1 SEHNR, CDR2 FQNEAQ (reference sequence). The V end lost 2 bases, the J end lost 3 bases, and 8 bases lay between the germline ends. CDR3 length: 14 amino acids. The CDR3 loop reads CASSLSTFNQPQHF. CDR3 nucleotide sequence: TGTGCCAGCAGCTTAAGTACATTCAATCAGCCCCAGCATTTT.

This rearrangement joins TRBV25-1 to TRBJ2-2; D unresolved. The CDR3 is made up of 11 amino acids. The germline gives CDR1 MGHDK, CDR2 SYGVNS. The ends were cut back, 8 bases at V and 5 bases at J, with 6 bases in the middle. For the CDR3, the DNA is TGTGCCAGCCCCGGGACCGGGGAGCTGTTTTTT. Amino acids: CASPGTGELFF.

V usage is TRBV7-8 and J usage is TRBJ2-7; a possible D gene is TRBD2 (7 bases). This CDR3 has 13 amino acids. Germline lookup yields CDR1 SGHVS and CDR2 FQNEAQ. The V end was cut by 5 bases, the J end by 3 bases, with 11 bases between. CDR3 residues: CASSRGGDYEQYF. CDR3 bases: TGTGCCAGCAGCCGAGGGGGGGACTACGAGCAGTACTTC.

The chain has TRBV7-3 and TRBJ2-5; D is unclear. The length of the CDR3 is 13 residues. V was shortened by 3 bases and J by 3 bases, with 8 bases between the two germline ends. Germline V gene lookup returns CDR1 SGHTA and CDR2 FQGTGA. CDR3 in DNA: TGTGCCAGCAGCTTGGGGTGGGAAGAGACCCAGTACTTC. Amino acids: CASSLGWEETQYF.

This chain uses TRBV30 with TRBJ1-2, with D perhaps TRBD1 (5 bases). Trimming cost V 1 base and J 5 bases, with 8 bases left between them. The germline V gene has CDR1 GTSNPN and CDR2 SVGIG (reference sequence). The CDR3 length is 12 residues. The CDR3 nucleotides read TGTGCCTGGAGTGCGGGGACTTATGGCTACACCTTC. Protein: CAWSAGTYGYTF. The full variable domain, in which reference TRBV30 and TRBJ1-2 provide the parts outside the CDR3, is SQTIHQWPATLVQPVGSPLSLECTVEGTSNPNLYWYRQAAGRGLQLLFYSVGIGQISSEVPQNLSASRPQDRQFILSSKKLLLSDSGFYLCAWSAGTYGYTFGSGTRLTVV.

This chain uses TRBV7-3 with TRBJ2-1; 9 bases map to TRBD2. CDR3 size: 15 residues. Germline CDR1 SGHTA, CDR2 FQGTGA. With V trimmed by 5 bases and J by 0 bases, 2 bases remained unmatched. CDR3 region: CASSVAGDSYNEQFF. Written as DNA, the CDR3 is TGTGCCAGCAGCGTAGCGGGGGACTCCTACAATGAGCAGTTCTTC.

This chain connects TRBV5-4 to TRBJ1-3; 8 nucleotides align to TRBD1. The CDR3 loop spans 15 amino acids. After removal of 4 bases from V and 2 bases from J, the junction contained 5 bases not matched to a gene. Germline V gene data show CDR1 as SGHNT and CDR2 as YYREEE (reference sequence). CDR3 in amino acids: CASSQAGGTGNTIYF. The CDR3 DNA follows: TGTGCCAGCAGCCAAGCAGGGGGCACTGGAAACACCATATATTTT.

The chain uses TRBV4-3 and TRBJ2-1; 7 bases match TRBD2. Germline-derived CDR1 and CDR2 are LGHNA and YSLEER. CDR3 length: 16 amino acids. The ends lost 1 base at V and 0 bases at J; junction bases unmatched: 3. The DNA for the CDR3 is TGCGCCAGCAGCCAAGGCACGGGGGGCTCCTACAATGAGCAGTTCTTC. Amino acids: CASSQGTGGSYNEQFF.

The rearrangement joins TRBV6-2 or TRBV6-3 to TRBJ2-5; the D gene is possibly TRBD2 (6 bases). This CDR3 region has 13 residues. Trimming took 5 bases from V and 2 from J, leaving 9 bases between them. Germline CDR1 is MNHEY and CDR2 is SVGEGT. The DNA of the CDR3 is TGTGCCAGCAGTCTTGGACTACAAGAGACCCAGTACTTC. Its translation: CASSLGLQETQYF.

This clone was recorded a few times. V is TRBV7-2 and J is TRBJ2-1, with D possibly TRBD2 on 6 matching bases. V lost 3 bases and J lost 5, with 11 bases in between. This CDR3 has 14 residues. Germline CDR1 SGHTA, CDR2 FQGNSA. Here the CDR3 reads CASSLEGWHNEQFF. The CDR3 bases are TGTGCCAGCAGCTTGGAGGGCTGGCACAATGAGCAGTTCTTC.

In its sample, this clone was seen once. This chain uses TRBV7-9 with TRBJ1-5; D unresolved. The CDR3 runs 15 residues. In germline, CDR1 is SEHNR, CDR2 FQNEAQ (reference sequence). V was trimmed by 0 bases and J by 0 bases, leaving 6 bases between them. The CDR3 DNA is TGTGCCAGCAGCTTAGCAGAATATAGCAATCAGCCCCAGCATTTT. Translated, it gives CASSLAEYSNQPQHF.

This chain uses TRBV7-2 with TRBJ1-1, with D possibly being TRBD1 (6 bases). This CDR3 is built from 14 residues. CDR1 SGHTA and CDR2 FQGNSA come from the germline V gene. V was clipped by 7 bases and J by 0 bases, with 12 bases between them. The CDR3 DNA reads as TGTGCCAGCACCCCGACAGGATTGAACACTGAAGCTTTCTTT. As protein: CASTPTGLNTEAFF.

CDR3 sequence (DNA): TGTGCCAGTAGCCGATACGGGGCGTACACTGAAGCTTTCTTT. It encodes CASSRYGAYTEAFF. The rearrangement links TRBV19 to TRBJ1-1, with D perhaps matching TRBD1 (5 bases). Germline assignment: CDR1 LNHDA and CDR2 SQIVND (reference sequence). This CDR3 comprises 14 residues. V lost 6 bases and J lost 3, with 14 bases in between.

Of note for this clone: Compared with germline, one end of the junction differs, possibly owing to a read error. The rearrangement joins TRBV28 to TRBJ2-1; TRBD1 aligns across 8 bases. Germline V gene lookup returns CDR1 MDHEN and CDR2 SYDVKM. This CDR3 comprises 13 residues. CDR3: CASAQGAVGGNLF. The CDR3 bases are TGTGCCAGCGCCCAGGGGGCTGTTGGCGGGAATCTCTTC.

This clone has a single count. The chain combines TRBV19 with TRBJ1-2; a weak D match, TRBD1 (5 bases). The CDR3 runs to 13 residues. Per germline, CDR1 LNHDA and CDR2 SQIVND (reference sequence). V was trimmed by 6 bases and J by 2 bases, leaving 10 bases between them. The CDR3 DNA follows: TGTGCCAGTAGAAGACAGACGAACTATGGCTACACCTTC. Its protein is CASRRQTNYGYTF.

The rearrangement joins TRBV27 to TRBJ2-7, with TRBD1 identical over 9 bases. J lost 3 bases, V lost 0 bases, and 3 bases had no gene match. The CDR3 is 15 residues long. CDR1 is MNHEY, CDR2 SMNVEV, per germline (reference sequence). DNA of the CDR3: TGTGCCAGCAGTTTATCACAGGGGGCAAACTACGAGCAGTACTTC. Amino acids: CASSLSQGANYEQYF.

V gene TRBV7-7 combines with J gene TRBJ2-5, with TRBD2 as a possible D gene (5 bases). Looked up from germline, CDR1 is SSHAT and CDR2 is FNYEAQ (reference sequence). This CDR3 has 16 residues. Trimming stripped 3 bases from V and 2 bases from J, with 16 bases between. The CDR3 reads CASSLGPGLKQETQYF. The CDR3, as DNA: TGTGCCAGCAGCTTGGGTCCCGGACTCAAGCAAGAGACCCAGTACTTC.

This rearrangement joins TRBV2 to TRBJ1-1; possibly TRBD1 for D (6 bases). Germline CDR1 SNHLY, CDR2 FYNNEI. The CDR3 is made up of 12 amino acids. The chain's CDR3 is CATKAGATEAFF. As DNA, the CDR3 is TGTGCGACCAAAGCAGGGGCTACTGAAGCTTTCTTT. The whole variable domain, remainder taken from reference TRBV2 and TRBJ1-1, is EPEVTQTPSHQVTQMGQEVILRCVPISNHLYFYWYRQILGQKVEFLVSFYNNEISEKSEIFDDQFSVERPDGSNFTLKIRSTKLEDSAMYFCATKAGATEAFFGQGTRLTVV.